This T cell receptor (beta chain) stems from a study of vaccination effects on CD4 cells after COVID-19. Measured with immunoSEQ multiplex PCR; TCRdb has only the in-frame clones, and not every one. The data contain almost 30,000 clones, under 85% of them singletons. Of note for this clone: The target antigen is unknown.

After expansion with viral peptide pools in the ViraFEST assay, antigen-specific CD4+ T cells were sequenced. Culturing for nine to ten days preceded CD4+ T cell isolation. Participants were vaccinated with two doses of either the BNT162b2 or mRNA-1273 vaccine. Deletions cut 3 bases from V and 4 bases from J, with 14 bases between. The CDR3 loop spans 15 amino acids. The germline V gene has CDR1 SNHLY and CDR2 FYNNEI. The TCR was taken from a human donor who received a COVID-19 vaccine. The V and J genes are TRBV2 and TRBJ2-3; the D gene is possibly TRBD1 (5 bases). The material sequenced was CD4+ T cells from PBMCs cultured with HCoV-OC43 spike peptides, taken after COVID-19 vaccination. Subset defined: HCoV-OC43 spike overlapping peptide pool stimulation. The CDR3 spells CASSDRGSGADTQYF. The CDR3, as DNA: TGTGCCAGCAGTGATAGGGGATCGGGTGCAGATACGCAGTATTTT.